This T cell receptor (beta chain) stems from a study of T cell responses to AZD1222 COVID-19 vaccine. Study context: Whether given at about 4 or about 12 weeks, second doses were pooled. Findings of the study overall: No day 14 peak samples; only post-peak repertoires were characterized.

Of note for this clone: What it binds is not known.

Assay used: immunoSEQ multiplex PCR; TCRdb lists only in-frame clones, some missing. The sample carries about 190,000 clones, 90% to 95% recorded once. There are 14 residues in the CDR3. Germline V lookup: CDR1 SNHLY, CDR2 FYNNEI. Trimming at V came to 8 bases and at J to 2 bases, leaving 3 bases not matched to a gene. The TCR originated in an adult in good health. The sequencing here drew on peripheral blood, taken on day 0 of AZD1222 vaccination. V is TRBV2 and J is TRBJ1-6, with 7 bases that match TRBD1. CDR3: CASRGTAYNSPLHF. DNA for the CDR3: TGTGCCAGCCGGGGGACAGCCTATAATTCACCCCTCCACTTT.